The source of this TCR beta chain is a study of T cell responses to AZD1222 COVID-19 vaccine. Study findings and constraints: Only after the peak T cell response were repertoires sampled. Among AZD1222 vaccinees, only five to seven were seropositive at baseline. Two doses of AZD1222 preceded a rise in Spike-specific TCR breadth and depth. The donor group comprised mostly white British people and more females; the analysis possibly underestimated clonal diversity.

The V gene end was trimmed by 0 bases and the J gene end by 2 bases; junction bases not matched to a gene: 4. The CDR3 totals 17 residues. CDR1 is SGHRS, CDR2 YFSETQ, per germline. The sample holds one count of this clone. As yet, its antigen is unknown. TCRdb's table, derived via immunoSEQ multiplex PCR, lists solely in-frame clones and lacks some. The sample contains 150,000 to 200,000 clones, around 90% of which appear only once. This sample comprised peripheral blood, obtained 28 days after the second AZD1222 dose. The chain employs TRBV5-1 and TRBJ2-3; TRBD2 aligns across 12 bases. The receptor was derived from an adult who received the AZD1222 COVID-19 vaccine. CDR3 loop: CASSLVGTSGFTDTQYF. The CDR3 nucleotides are TGCGCCAGCAGCTTGGTAGGGACTAGCGGGTTCACAGATACGCAGTATTTT.